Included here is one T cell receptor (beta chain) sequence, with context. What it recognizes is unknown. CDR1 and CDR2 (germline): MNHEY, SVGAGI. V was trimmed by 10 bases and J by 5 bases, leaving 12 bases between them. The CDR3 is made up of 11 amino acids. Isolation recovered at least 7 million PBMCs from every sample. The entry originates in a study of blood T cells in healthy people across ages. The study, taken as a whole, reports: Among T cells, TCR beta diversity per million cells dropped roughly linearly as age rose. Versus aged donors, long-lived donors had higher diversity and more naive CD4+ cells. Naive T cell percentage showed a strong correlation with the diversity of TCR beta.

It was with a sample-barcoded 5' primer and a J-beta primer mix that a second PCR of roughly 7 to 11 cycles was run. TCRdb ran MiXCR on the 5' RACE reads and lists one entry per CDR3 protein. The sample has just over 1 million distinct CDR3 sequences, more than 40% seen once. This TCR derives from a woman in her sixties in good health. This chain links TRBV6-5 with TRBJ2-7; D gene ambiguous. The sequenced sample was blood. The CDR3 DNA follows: TGTGCCACCTCTTTACTGGACGAGCAGTACTTC. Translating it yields CATSLLDEQYF.